This entry lists 31 T cell receptor beta chains sequenced from one sample in a study of neurological immune-mediated disorders (dated by TCRdb to about 2019). Receptor libraries were prepared by 5' RACE. The instrument given in TCRdb is Illumina HiSeq 2500. TCRdb applied fastp at Q25 and MiXCR to the public reads, then kept only in-frame beta chains. Rows are combined by CDR3 protein, so each entry shows the most common genes and DNA. This sample gives 25,000 to 30,000 distinct CDR3 sequences in total; roughly 6.7% of them show up just once. The ten largest make up about 9% of the sample. Specimen: PBMCs. These receptors came from a woman in her forties or fifties in good health.

Ten or more counts support this clonotype. This chain connects TRBV9 to TRBJ2-1; D might be TRBD2 (5 bases). Trimming stripped 3 bases from V and 0 bases from J, with 10 bases between. Germline V lookup: CDR1 SGDLS, CDR2 YYNGEE. The CDR3 is 15 residues long. CDR3 protein: CASSESGISYNEQFF. Here the CDR3 DNA reads TGTGCCAGCAGCGAGAGCGGAATCTCCTACAATGAGCAGTTCTTC.

This clonotype was counted many times. V usage is TRBV28 and J usage is TRBJ2-5, with D possibly matching TRBD2 (6 bases). V was pared by 3 bases and J by 7 bases, with 21 bases between. Germline values: CDR1 MDHEN, CDR2 SYDVKM. CDR3 length: 16 amino acids. CDR3 bases: TGTGCCAGCAGTTTCCCGGGAGCGGGTAGAATCGCGACCCAGTACTTC. This translates into CASSFPGAGRIATQYF. Filled out from reference TRBV28 and TRBJ2-5, the complete variable domain reads DVKVTQSSRYLVKRTGEKVFLECVQDMDHENMFWYRQDPGLGLRLIYFSYDVKMKEKGDIPEGYSVSREKKERFSLILESASTNQTSMYLCASSFPGAGRIATQYFGPGTRLLVL.

This clonotype has at least ten counts. This chain uses TRBV14 with TRBJ2-2; D is perhaps TRBD1 (6 bases). Per germline, CDR1 SGHDN and CDR2 FVKESK. Trimming took off 3 bases at V and 0 bases at J, with 11 bases between the two ends. CDR3 size: 16 residues. DNA for the CDR3: TGTGCCAGCAGCCAGGGGGCAGCTGCGAACACCGGGGAGCTGTTTTTT. This translates into CASSQGAAANTGELFF.

By its share, this clonotype is medium-sized. V and J are TRBV7-2 and TRBJ2-1, with TRBD2 matching 14 bases. The J segment lost 3 bases and the V segment lost 4 bases, leaving 2 bases of the junction unmatched. The CDR3 extends over 16 amino acids. Germline V CDR1 and CDR2: SGHTA, FQGNSA. The CDR3 DNA sequence: TGTGCCAGCAGCTCGACTAGCGGGAGGGTCTACAATGAGCAGTTCTTC. Amino acid sequence: CASSSTSGRVYNEQFF.

By share, this clonotype ranks as medium-sized. J is TRBJ1-1 and V is TRBV24-1, with D perhaps TRBD1 (6 bases). The length of the CDR3 is 15 residues. The germline CDR1 and CDR2 sequences are KGHDR and SFDVKD. With 6 bases removed from V and 2 bases from J, the gap between germline ends came to 15 bases. CDR3: CATSRGDVRNTEAFF. The CDR3 DNA reads TGTGCCACCAGTAGGGGGGACGTCCGAAACACTGAAGCTTTCTTT.

This clonotype came up many times. This chain uses TRBV7-8 with TRBJ1-6; D is possibly TRBD1 (5 bases). The CDR3 totals 16 residues. Trimming pared 5 bases from V and 4 bases from J, leaving 15 bases between. CDR1 SGHVS and CDR2 FQNEAQ come from the germline V gene. The CDR3 DNA follows: TGTGCCAGCAGCCCCGGGGGTGGGGATTATAATTCACCCCTCCACTTT. This sequence encodes CASSPGGGDYNSPLHF.

Worth noting for this clonotype: The limits of the CDR3 on the DNA are not certain, so only TCRdb's listed CDR3 is given. This sequence joins TRBV9 and TRBJ2-5; the D call TRBD2 from the table was never checked on the DNA. The CDR3 totals 21 residues, both ends included. From germline, CDR1 is SGDLS and CDR2 YYNGEE. The CDR3 reads CASSIYLCSASLSLAGETQYF.

The V and J genes are TRBV5-1 and TRBJ1-4; 8 nucleotides align to TRBD1. Per the germline V gene, CDR1 is SGHRS and CDR2 is YFSETQ. CDR3 size: 14 residues. Trimming took 7 bases from V and 4 from J; bases not matched to a gene: 6. In nucleotides, the CDR3 is TGCGCCAGCCGAAAGACAGGGGTTAATGAAAAACTGTTTTTT. Translating it yields CASRKTGVNEKLFF.

This chain links TRBV4-3 with TRBJ1-1; TRBD1 is a possible D gene (5 bases). Germline lookup yields CDR1 LGHNA and CDR2 YSLEER. CDR3 length equals 15 residues. The V and J ends lost 0 bases and 4 bases respectively, with 12 bases between them. The CDR3 region is CASSQDTRESTEAFF. The CDR3 DNA reads TGCGCCAGCAGCCAAGATACCAGGGAATCCACTGAAGCTTTCTTT.

This clonotype was observed many times. This sequence joins TRBV4-3 and TRBJ1-5, with D uncertain. V was trimmed by 0 bases and J by 7 bases, leaving 7 bases between them. CDR3 length equals 13 residues. Germline V gene data show CDR1 as LGHNA and CDR2 as YSLEER. This CDR3 is CASSQDMAQPQHF. The CDR3 region has the DNA TGCGCCAGCAGCCAAGATATGGCCCAGCCCCAGCATTTT.

This clonotype was observed many times. V is TRBV21-1 and J is TRBJ2-5. TRBV21-1 is classified as a pseudogene. This CDR3 spans 15 amino acids. The chain's CDR3 is CASRKAGMGLETQYF. DNA for the CDR3: TGTGCCAGCAGGAAGGCAGGGATGGGTCTGGAGACCCAGTACTTC.

This clonotype was observed at least ten times. The chain combines TRBV9 with TRBJ1-5; D unresolved. V shed 2 bases and J shed 5 bases, with 14 bases lying between them. Germline V gene data show CDR1 as SGDLS and CDR2 as YYNGEE. The CDR3 contains 15 residues. For the CDR3, the DNA is TGTGCCAGCAGCGTCTCTCCTGGGCTGGATCAGCCCCAGCATTTT. It translates to CASSVSPGLDQPQHF.

This clonotype was recorded many times. V gene TRBV7-2 combines with J gene TRBJ1-1, with D tentatively TRBD1 (6 bases). Germline V gene sequence: CDR1 SGHTA, CDR2 FQGNSA. V was clipped by 3 bases and J by 3 bases, with 14 bases between them. This CDR3 is 15 amino acids long. In DNA, the CDR3 is TGTGCCAGCAGCTTGTCCGGGGGGCAGGACACTGAAGCTTTCTTT. Protein product: CASSLSGGQDTEAFF.

Many counts were recorded for this clonotype. This chain joins TRBV20-1 and TRBJ2-1; TRBD2 matches at 8 bases. The germline V gene encodes CDR1 DFQATT and CDR2 SNEGSKA (reference sequence). The trim removed 4 bases at V and 6 bases at J, leaving 8 bases unmatched. The CDR3 spans 14 residues. The CDR3 reads CSAKRESWSNEQFF. The CDR3 nucleotides read TGCAGTGCTAAGCGGGAGAGCTGGTCCAATGAGCAGTTCTTC.

This clonotype was seen at least ten times. The chain couples TRBV20-1 to TRBJ2-1; 12 positions agree with TRBD1. Losses at the gene ends were 5 bases for V and 12 bases for J; bases not matched to a gene: 11. The CDR3 length is 14 residues. In germline, CDR1 is DFQATT, CDR2 SNEGSKA (reference sequence). CDR3 nucleotides: TGCAGTGCTTTACCGGGACAGGGGGCCAGGGGGCAGTTCTTC. Translating it yields CSALPGQGARGQFF.

The V and J genes are TRBV15 and TRBJ1-5; D is unclear. The CDR3 length is 15 residues. The germline gives CDR1 LNHNV, CDR2 YYDKDF (reference sequence). The ends were cut back, 3 bases at V and 0 bases at J, with 9 bases in the middle. The CDR3 sequence: CATSRGIDSNQPQHF. The CDR3 DNA reads as TGTGCCACCAGCAGGGGGATCGATAGCAATCAGCCCCAGCATTTT. The full variable domain, with the rest looked up from reference TRBV15 and TRBJ1-5, is DAMVIQNPRYQVTQFGKPVTLSCSQTLNHNVMYWYQQKSSQAPKLLFHYYDKDFNNEADTPDNFQSRRPNTSFCFLDIRSPGLGDTAMYLCATSRGIDSNQPQHFGDGTRLSIL.

Here the CDR3 reads CSATPGQGAAYGYTF. CDR3 DNA: TGCAGTGCCACCCCCGGGCAGGGGGCGGCCTATGGCTACACCTTC. This chain links TRBV20-1 with TRBJ1-2, with TRBD1 identical over 8 bases. The CDR3 is 15 amino acids. Germline trimming cut 6 bases from V and 4 bases from J; bases unmatched to any gene: 13. Germline loops: CDR1 DFQATT, CDR2 SNEGSKA (reference sequence).

In its sample, this clonotype was seen many times. This chain joins TRBV20-1 and TRBJ2-1, with D perhaps being TRBD1 or TRBD2 (6 bases each). The CDR3 consists of 11 residues. Between the trimmed V and J ends, which lost 0 bases and 11 bases, there was a span of 8 bases. CDR1 is DFQATT and CDR2 is SNEGSKA in the germline V gene (reference sequence). CDR3 sequence reads: CSARERDKQFF. The CDR3 bases are TGCAGTGCTAGAGAGCGGGACAAGCAGTTCTTC.

This clonotype came up many times. The chain recombines TRBV7-2 with TRBJ2-7; the match to TRBD2 covers 10 bases. The germline CDR1 and CDR2 sequences are SGHTA and FQGNSA. The CDR3 runs 18 residues. Unmatched junction bases numbered 13, after V lost 2 bases and J lost 3 bases. This chain's CDR3 is CASSLIASGSIRDYEQYF. DNA for the CDR3: TGTGCCAGCAGCTTAATCGCTAGCGGGAGTATCAGGGACTACGAGCAGTACTTC. The full variable domain, its missing parts supplied by reference TRBV7-2 and TRBJ2-7, is GAGVSQSPSNKVTEKGKDVELRCDPISGHTALYWYRQSLGQGLEFLIYFQGNSAPDKSGLPSDRFSAERTGGSVSTLTIQRTQQEDSAVYLCASSLIASGSIRDYEQYFGPGTRLTVT.

This clonotype showed up many times. This sequence joins TRBV7-3 and TRBJ2-3; 12 positions match TRBD2. This CDR3 region has 17 residues. V was pared by 6 bases and J by 0 bases, with 7 bases of the junction left unmatched. Germline V gene data show CDR1 as SGHTA and CDR2 as FQGTGA. The CDR3 DNA is TGTGCCAGCAGTGAACTAGCGGGAGGCCCCAGCACAGATACGCAGTATTTT. It yields the protein CASSELAGGPSTDTQYF.

Ten or more counts support this clonotype. J is TRBJ2-7 and V is TRBV20-1, with no clear D. The CDR3 contains 12 residues. V lost 0 bases to trimming and J lost 4 bases, with 7 bases between them. CDR1 and CDR2 from the germline V gene are DFQATT and SNEGSKA (reference sequence). CDR3 in DNA: TGCAGTGCTAGAGATCTGGGATACGAGCAGTACTTC. Translating it yields CSARDLGYEQYF.

The V gene is TRBV4-3, the J gene TRBJ2-7; D gene uncertain. The V end lost 0 bases, the J end lost 3 bases, and 9 bases lay between the germline ends. The germline CDR1 and CDR2 sequences are LGHNA and YSLEER. This CDR3 has 14 amino acids. The chain's CDR3 is CASSQDTRGYEQYF. Here the CDR3 DNA reads TGCGCCAGCAGCCAAGATACCAGAGGCTACGAGCAGTACTTC.

This clonotype has a count of ten or more. This rearrangement joins TRBV20-1 to TRBJ1-5; TRBD1 is a possible D gene (5 bases). The V gene's germline CDR1 is DFQATT and CDR2 SNEGSKA (reference sequence). There are 14 residues in the CDR3. V dropped 3 bases and J dropped 2 bases, with 11 bases sitting between them. The CDR3 sequence: CSASQGGGNQPQHF. The CDR3 DNA sequence: TGCAGTGCTAGCCAGGGCGGCGGCAATCAGCCCCAGCATTTT.

This clonotype is judged medium-sized. V and J are TRBV7-9 and TRBJ1-1; TRBD1 matches at 9 bases. This CDR3 region has 16 residues. Unmatched junction bases numbered 9, after V lost 2 bases and J lost 5 bases. Germline V gene sequence: CDR1 SEHNR, CDR2 FQNEAQ (reference sequence). The CDR3 region has the DNA TGTGCCAGCAGCTTACACATACAGGGGGCAAGAACTGAAGCTTTCTTT. It translates to CASSLHIQGARTEAFF.

This clonotype has a count of ten or more. This chain uses TRBV20-1 with TRBJ2-3; 10 bases map to TRBD2. Germline-derived CDR1 and CDR2 are DFQATT and SNEGSKA (reference sequence). The CDR3 totals 15 residues. V lost 1 base and J lost 2; bases outside the gene matches: 3. The CDR3 nucleotides read TGCAGTGCTAGAGCGCTAGCGGGGGTCACAGATACGCAGTATTTT. Amino acids: CSARALAGVTDTQYF.

In its sample, this clonotype was seen many times. The chain uses TRBV10-3 and TRBJ1-1, with TRBD1 identical over 9 bases. Germline CDR1 reads ENHRY; CDR2 reads SYGVKD. CDR3 size: 13 residues. The trim removed 11 bases at V and 1 base at J, leaving 5 bases unmatched. DNA for the CDR3: TGTGCCGCTCGGGACAGGGAGAACACTGAAGCTTTCTTT. Translated: CAARDRENTEAFF.

In its sample, this clonotype was seen many times. The chain links TRBV7-2 to TRBJ2-3, with 11 bases identical to TRBD2. CDR1 is SGHTA, CDR2 FQGNSA, per germline. With V trimmed by 5 bases and J by 2 bases, 6 bases remained unmatched. This CDR3 is built from 16 residues. The CDR3 spells CASSARLAGPTDTQYF. In DNA form, the CDR3 reads TGTGCCAGCAGCGCCCGACTAGCGGGGCCCACAGATACGCAGTATTTT.

There are many counts of this clonotype. The gene calls are TRBV28 and TRBJ2-7; D is unresolved. Germline CDR1 and CDR2: MDHEN and SYDVKM. V lost 5 bases and J 0 bases, leaving 14 bases between the germline ends. The CDR3 contains 15 residues. The CDR3 region is CASSPIFRNSYEQYF. Here the CDR3 DNA reads TGTGCCAGCAGTCCTATTTTCAGAAACTCCTACGAGCAGTACTTC.

This clonotype was detected many times. V and J are TRBV7-6 and TRBJ2-7; the D gene could be TRBD1 or TRBD2 (7 bases each). Germline V lookup: CDR1 SGHVS, CDR2 FNYEAQ. Trimming stripped 5 bases from V and 4 bases from J, with 27 bases between. This CDR3 is 18 amino acids long. The CDR3, as DNA: TGTGCCAGCAGCCCAGGGACAGCAGAGGGGTGGCGGGGGTACGAGCAGTACTTC. As protein: CASSPGTAEGWRGYEQYF. Filled out from reference TRBV7-6 and TRBJ2-7, the complete variable domain reads GAGVSQSPRYKVTKRGQDVALRCDPISGHVSLYWYRQALGQGPEFLTYFNYEAQQDKSGLPNDRFSAERPEGSISTLTIQRTEQRDSAMYRCASSPGTAEGWRGYEQYFGPGTRLTVT.

By frequency in the sample, this clonotype is medium-sized. V usage is TRBV5-1 and J usage is TRBJ2-1; tentative D call: TRBD1 (6 bases). The V gene's germline CDR1 is SGHRS and CDR2 YFSETQ. Trimming shortened V by 0 bases and J by 9 bases, and 13 bases separated the two germline ends. CDR3 length: 14 residues. The CDR3 reads CASSLEVTGTEQFF. DNA of the CDR3: TGCGCCAGCAGCTTGGAAGTCACAGGGACTGAGCAGTTCTTC. The whole variable domain, filled in from reference TRBV5-1 and TRBJ2-1, reads KAGVTQTPRYLIKTRGQQVTLSCSPISGHRSVSWYQQTPGQGLQFLFEYFSETQRNKGNFPGRFSGRQFSNSRSEMNVSTLELGDSALYLCASSLEVTGTEQFFGPGTRLTVL.

In this sample, this clonotype turned up many times. The rearrangement links TRBV3-1 to TRBJ1-2; D is uncertain. Germline loops: CDR1 LGHDT, CDR2 YNNKEL (reference sequence). CDR3 length: 12 amino acids. Trimming cost V 3 bases and J 8 bases, with 10 bases left between them. The chain's CDR3 is CASSQNDQGYTF. In nucleotides, the CDR3 is TGTGCCAGCAGCCAGAATGACCAGGGCTACACCTTC. Together with reference TRBV3-1 and TRBJ1-2, the CDR3 gives the full variable domain: DTAVSQTPKYLVTQMGNDKSIKCEQNLGHDTMYWYKQDSKKFLKIMFSYNNKELIINETVPNRFSPKSPDKAHLNLHINSLELGDSAVYFCASSQNDQGYTFGSGTRLTVV.